This is a list of T cell receptor beta chains from one sample in a study of T-cell reconstitution after alpha-beta-depleted transplantation in children. TCRdb redid the calling of the PCR reads with MiXCR, one entry per CDR3 protein. The sample yields under 60,000 distinct CDR3 sequences, about 5.7% seen once. This specimen consisted of PBMCs, mostly from graft donor cells, obtained 60 days after TCRalphabeta/CD19-depleted stem cell transplant. The receptor source for this set is a female patient aged 2-9 years who had a stem cell transplant for aplastic anemia, so the T cells may come from the graft donor. Each CDR3 is given with its conserved first and last residue. Each record gives: V gene, D gene, CDR3 length, clone size, J gene, CDR3 protein, CDR3 DNA. The D gene is left open where the match is weak. Clone size is not always given. Where it is, it says once, few, many or a class for expanded clones.

v_call: TRBV24-1
d_call: TRBD2
cdr3_length: 15
clone_size: few
j_call: TRBJ2-1
cdr3_aa: CATSGSGAPYNEQFF
cdr3_nt: TGTGCCACCAGTGGTAGCGGGGCCCCCTACAATGAGCAGTTCTTC

v_call: TRBV20-1
d_call: NA
cdr3_length: 12
clone_size: many
j_call: TRBJ1-5
cdr3_aa: CSAREERKPQHF
cdr3_nt: TGCAGTGCTAGAGAAGAGAGGAAGCCCCAGCATTTT

v_call: TRBV4-1
d_call: TRBD2
cdr3_length: 14
clone_size: many
j_call: TRBJ2-1
cdr3_aa: CASSQAGGPNEQFF
cdr3_nt: TGCGCCAGCAGCCAAGCGGGAGGGCCCAATGAGCAGTTCTTC

v_call: TRBV12-3/TRBV12-4
d_call: TRBD1
cdr3_length: 15
clone_size: many
j_call: TRBJ2-2
cdr3_aa: CASSLRGLNTGELFF
cdr3_nt: TGTGCCAGCAGTTTAAGGGGGCTCAACACCGGGGAGCTGTTTTTT

v_call: TRBV9
d_call: TRBD1
cdr3_length: 13
clone_size: many
j_call: TRBJ1-1
cdr3_aa: CASRGGTNTEAFF
cdr3_nt: TGTGCCAGCAGAGGGGGCACGAACACTGAAGCTTTCTTT

v_call: TRBV18
d_call: NA
cdr3_length: 13
clone_size: many
j_call: TRBJ2-5
cdr3_aa: CASSPNLEKTQYF
cdr3_nt: TGTGCCAGCTCACCGAACCTGGAGAAGACCCAGTACTTC

v_call: TRBV4-1
d_call: NA
cdr3_length: 16
clone_size: many
j_call: TRBJ2-7
cdr3_aa: CASSQAMGEEAYEQYF
cdr3_nt: TGCGCCAGCAGCCAGGCGATGGGGGAGGAAGCCTACGAGCAGTACTTC

v_call: TRBV5-6
d_call: NA
cdr3_length: 12
clone_size: many
j_call: TRBJ1-2
cdr3_aa: CASSLSGHGYTF
cdr3_nt: TGTGCCAGCAGCTTGTCAGGGCATGGCTACACCTTC

v_call: TRBV7-9
d_call: TRBD2
cdr3_length: 18
clone_size: many
j_call: TRBJ2-1
cdr3_aa: CASSPRGSGGSSYNEQFF
cdr3_nt: TGTGCCAGCAGCCCCAGAGGTAGCGGGGGAAGCTCCTACAATGAGCAGTTCTTC

v_call: TRBV12-3/TRBV12-4
d_call: NA
cdr3_length: 11
clone_size: many
j_call: TRBJ1-4
cdr3_aa: CASSLTEKLFF
cdr3_nt: TGTGCCAGCAGTTTAACTGAAAAACTGTTTTTT

v_call: TRBV5-1
d_call: TRBD1
cdr3_length: 13
clone_size: many
j_call: TRBJ2-7
cdr3_aa: CASSVGTALEQYF
cdr3_nt: TGCGCCAGCAGCGTGGGGACAGCTCTCGAGCAGTACTTC

v_call: TRBV20-1
d_call: NA
cdr3_length: 14
clone_size: many
j_call: TRBJ2-3
cdr3_aa: CSAPPSSGRDTQYF
cdr3_nt: TGCAGTGCCCCCCCTTCTTCAGGGAGAGATACGCAGTATTTT

v_call: TRBV20-1
d_call: NA
cdr3_length: 13
clone_size: many
j_call: TRBJ2-1
cdr3_aa: CSAGVANYNEQFF
cdr3_nt: TGCAGTGCTGGTGTAGCGAATTACAATGAGCAGTTCTTC

v_call: TRBV18
d_call: NA
cdr3_length: 14
clone_size: many
j_call: TRBJ2-1
cdr3_aa: CASSPGLGDNEQFF
cdr3_nt: TGTGCCAGCTCACCCGGACTGGGGGACAATGAGCAGTTCTTC

v_call: TRBV20-1
d_call: TRBD2
cdr3_length: 17
clone_size: many
j_call: TRBJ2-3
cdr3_aa: CSARATGLAGNTDTQYF
cdr3_nt: TGCAGTGCTAGAGCTACTGGACTAGCGGGGAATACAGATACGCAGTATTTT

v_call: TRBV15
d_call: TRBD2
cdr3_length: 15
clone_size: many
j_call: TRBJ2-1
cdr3_aa: CATSGGLAGYNEQFF
cdr3_nt: TGTGCCACCAGCGGGGGACTAGCGGGCTACAATGAGCAGTTCTTC

v_call: TRBV19
d_call: TRBD2
cdr3_length: 15
clone_size: NA
j_call: TRBJ2-3
cdr3_aa: CASSMRLAETDTQYF
cdr3_nt: TGTGCCAGTAGTATGCGGCTAGCGGAAACAGATACGCAGTATTTT

v_call: TRBV20-1
d_call: NA
cdr3_length: 14
clone_size: many
j_call: TRBJ2-7
cdr3_aa: CSASPGTDSYEQYF
cdr3_nt: TGCAGTGCTAGTCCCGGGACGGACTCCTACGAGCAGTACTTC

v_call: TRBV4-2
d_call: TRBD2
cdr3_length: 15
clone_size: many
j_call: TRBJ2-4
cdr3_aa: CASSSRLAKENIQYF
cdr3_nt: TGTGCCAGCAGCTCCCGACTAGCGAAAGAAAACATTCAGTACTTC

v_call: TRBV5-1
d_call: NA
cdr3_length: 13
clone_size: NA
j_call: TRBJ1-1
cdr3_aa: CASSLEGSTEAFF
cdr3_nt: TGCGCCAGCAGCTTGGAAGGAAGCACTGAAGCTTTCTTT

v_call: TRBV29-1
d_call: NA
cdr3_length: 10
clone_size: many
j_call: TRBJ2-1
cdr3_aa: CSVATEGQFF
cdr3_nt: TGCAGCGTCGCAACAGAGGGGCAGTTCTTC

v_call: TRBV20-1
d_call: TRBD1
cdr3_length: 14
clone_size: many
j_call: TRBJ1-2
cdr3_aa: CSAGATGTGAGYTF
cdr3_nt: TGCAGTGCTGGAGCTACCGGGACAGGGGCTGGCTACACCTTC

v_call: TRBV10-2
d_call: NA
cdr3_length: 12
clone_size: NA
j_call: TRBJ1-1
cdr3_aa: CASSEGYTEAFF
cdr3_nt: TGCGCCAGCAGTGAGGGATACACTGAAGCTTTCTTT

v_call: TRBV6-1
d_call: NA
cdr3_length: 12
clone_size: few
j_call: TRBJ1-1
cdr3_aa: CASSDPRLGAFF
cdr3_nt: TGTGCCAGCAGTGACCCCCGGCTAGGGGCTTTCTTT

v_call: TRBV28
d_call: NA
cdr3_length: 15
clone_size: few
j_call: TRBJ1-5
cdr3_aa: CASSLSPSGVQPQHF
cdr3_nt: TGTGCCAGCAGTTTATCACCCTCAGGTGTTCAGCCCCAGCATTTT

v_call: TRBV7-8
d_call: NA
cdr3_length: 14
clone_size: many
j_call: TRBJ1-1
cdr3_aa: CASSLEAGTDEAFF
cdr3_nt: TGTGCCAGCAGCTTAGAGGCCGGGACGGATGAAGCTTTCTTT

v_call: TRBV21-1
d_call: NA
cdr3_length: 16
clone_size: many
j_call: TRBJ2-5
cdr3_aa: CASSKAQARGQETQYF
cdr3_nt: TGTGCCAGCAGCAAAGCTCAGGCACGGGGACAAGAGACCCAGTACTTC

v_call: TRBV12-2
d_call: NA
cdr3_length: 15
clone_size: many
j_call: TRBJ2-7
cdr3_aa: CASRFRDSGSYEQYF
cdr3_nt: TGTGCAAGTCGCTTCCGAGATAGCGGCTCCTACGAGCAGTACTTC

v_call: TRBV28
d_call: NA
cdr3_length: 14
clone_size: NA
j_call: TRBJ2-3
cdr3_aa: CASMTGGWLDTQYF
cdr3_nt: TGTGCCAGCATGACCGGGGGTTGGCTCGATACGCAGTATTTT

v_call: TRBV5-1
d_call: TRBD2
cdr3_length: 15
clone_size: NA
j_call: TRBJ2-3
cdr3_aa: CASSPPSGGRDTQYF
cdr3_nt: TGCGCCAGCAGCCCACCGAGCGGGGGAAGGGATACGCAGTATTTT

v_call: TRBV20-1
d_call: TRBD2
cdr3_length: 14
clone_size: many
j_call: TRBJ2-3
cdr3_aa: CSALLAGIGDTQYF
cdr3_nt: TGCAGTGCTCTACTAGCGGGCATAGGAGATACGCAGTATTTT

v_call: TRBV7-9
d_call: NA
cdr3_length: 13
clone_size: many
j_call: TRBJ1-2
cdr3_aa: CASSLTANYGYTF
cdr3_nt: TGTGCCAGCAGCCTGACAGCAAACTATGGCTACACCTTC

v_call: TRBV6-2/TRBV6-3
d_call: TRBD2
cdr3_length: 18
clone_size: NA
j_call: TRBJ2-5
cdr3_aa: CASTELVWLAGNQETQYF
cdr3_nt: TGTGCCAGCACCGAACTCGTGTGGCTAGCGGGAAACCAAGAGACCCAGTACTTC

v_call: TRBV10-3
d_call: TRBD1
cdr3_length: 16
clone_size: medium-sized
j_call: TRBJ2-2
cdr3_aa: CAISARDRVHTGELFF
cdr3_nt: TGTGCCATCAGTGCGAGGGACAGGGTACACACCGGGGAGCTGTTTTTT

v_call: TRBV3-1
d_call: NA
cdr3_length: 12
clone_size: many
j_call: TRBJ2-1
cdr3_aa: CASSQTYNEQFF
cdr3_nt: TGTGCCAGCAGCCAAACCTACAATGAGCAGTTCTTC

v_call: TRBV11-2
d_call: NA
cdr3_length: 14
clone_size: few
j_call: TRBJ1-6
cdr3_aa: CASSFGAYNSPLHF
cdr3_nt: TGTGCCAGCAGCTTCGGGGCTTATAATTCACCCCTCCACTTT

v_call: TRBV28
d_call: TRBD1
cdr3_length: 13
clone_size: many
j_call: TRBJ1-4
cdr3_aa: CASSPRTGEKLFF
cdr3_nt: TGTGCCAGCAGTCCGAGGACAGGGGAAAAACTGTTTTTT

v_call: TRBV29-1
d_call: NA
cdr3_length: 10
clone_size: many
j_call: TRBJ2-5
cdr3_aa: CAGLEETQYF
cdr3_nt: TGCGCGGGCCTCGAAGAGACCCAGTACTTC

v_call: TRBV28
d_call: TRBD1
cdr3_length: 15
clone_size: NA
j_call: TRBJ2-7
cdr3_aa: CASSSGQGITYEQYF
cdr3_nt: TGTGCCAGCAGTTCAGGACAGGGGATCACCTACGAGCAGTACTTC

v_call: TRBV4-1
d_call: NA
cdr3_length: 15
clone_size: NA
j_call: TRBJ2-5
cdr3_aa: CASSRLGTFQETQYF
cdr3_nt: TGCGCCAGCAGCCGCCTTGGGACTTTCCAAGAGACCCAGTACTTC

v_call: TRBV7-7
d_call: NA
cdr3_length: 14
clone_size: many
j_call: TRBJ2-5
cdr3_aa: CASSPTGVPETQYF
cdr3_nt: TGTGCCAGCAGCCCTACGGGGGTTCCAGAGACCCAGTACTTC

v_call: TRBV5-1
d_call: TRBD2
cdr3_length: 17
clone_size: many
j_call: TRBJ2-7
cdr3_aa: CASSLSEGLALGYEQYF
cdr3_nt: TGCGCCAGCAGCTTGTCGGAGGGACTAGCTTTAGGCTACGAGCAGTACTTC

v_call: TRBV6-1
d_call: NA
cdr3_length: 15
clone_size: NA
j_call: TRBJ2-7
cdr3_aa: CASTRGETGRVEQYF
cdr3_nt: TGTGCCAGCACCCGAGGGGAGACAGGGAGGGTCGAGCAGTACTTC

v_call: TRBV2
d_call: TRBD2
cdr3_length: 14
clone_size: NA
j_call: TRBJ2-1
cdr3_aa: CASLIGLGAVEQFF
cdr3_nt: TGTGCCAGCTTGATCGGACTAGGGGCGGTAGAGCAGTTCTTC

v_call: TRBV20-1
d_call: TRBD1
cdr3_length: 14
clone_size: many
j_call: TRBJ1-5
cdr3_aa: CSARFGQGYQPQHF
cdr3_nt: TGCAGTGCCCGATTTGGACAGGGATATCAGCCCCAGCATTTT

v_call: TRBV2
d_call: TRBD1
cdr3_length: 12
clone_size: many
j_call: TRBJ1-1
cdr3_aa: CASRGQYTEAFF
cdr3_nt: TGTGCCAGCAGGGGACAGTACACTGAAGCTTTCTTT

v_call: TRBV3-1
d_call: NA
cdr3_length: 13
clone_size: NA
j_call: TRBJ1-5
cdr3_aa: CASSRSWNQPQHF
cdr3_nt: TGTGCCAGCAGCCGGTCATGGAATCAGCCCCAGCATTTT

v_call: TRBV3-1
d_call: NA
cdr3_length: 14
clone_size: many
j_call: TRBJ1-1
cdr3_aa: CASSQVPANTEAFF
cdr3_nt: TGTGCCAGCAGCCAAGTTCCAGCGAACACTGAAGCTTTCTTT

v_call: TRBV5-1
d_call: NA
cdr3_length: 16
clone_size: NA
j_call: TRBJ2-3
cdr3_aa: CASSPAGGGRTDTQYF
cdr3_nt: TGCGCCAGCAGCCCGGCGGGCGGGGGCCGGACAGATACGCAGTATTTT